The 7 T cell receptor beta chains below come from one sample, sequenced in a study of tumor-infiltrating lymphocytes in primary liver carcinoma. Starting material of about 0.45 ug total RNA yielded TCR beta cDNA via a constant-region primer. Nested multiplex PCR, run for three rounds with slightly modified ARM-PCR, yielded TCR beta libraries. The first two PCR rounds, around 11 cycles each, used TRBV1-TRBV30 forward primers and a C-beta reverse primer. TCRdb analysed the multiplex PCR reads with MiXCR anew, one entry per CDR3 protein. The sample lists 80,000 or so distinct CDR3 sequences, 71% occurring once. Starting material for RNA and DNA co-extraction consisted of about 17-32 mg of unsorted bulk tissue. The sequencing input was liver tumor tissue from sampling region 4. Subset reported: tumor region T4, right-lateral pole. The receptors here all came from a woman in her sixties with primary liver carcinoma and hepatitis B virus infection.

About this clonotype: One end of the junction does not line up with germline, which may come from a read error. V usage is TRBV7-8 and J usage is TRBJ2-3; 10 nucleotides match TRBD1. The CDR3 runs 15 residues. The germline V gene encodes CDR1 SGHVS and CDR2 FQNEAQ. CDR3 DNA: TGTGCCCGCAGACTCCGGACAGGGGGTGCAGATACGCAGTATTTT. It yields the protein CARRLRTGGADTQYF.

For this clonotype: The final CDR3 position lacks the conserved phenylalanine or tryptophan, pointing to a likely read error. V and J are TRBV6-1 and TRBJ2-3; TRBD1 aligns across 8 bases. The CDR3 loop spans 14 amino acids. The germline V gene has CDR1 MNHNS and CDR2 SASEGT. The CDR3 loop is CASSDRGRTDTQYL. CDR3 sequence (DNA): TGTGCCAGTAGTGACAGGGGCAGGACAGATACGCAGTATCTT.

In regard to this clonotype: No conserved phenylalanine or tryptophan ends this CDR3, so it is likely a read error. The chain recombines TRBV4-2 with TRBJ2-4, with 12 bases identical to TRBD2. Germline-derived CDR1 and CDR2 are LGHNA and YNFKEQ. This CDR3 has 20 amino acids. This CDR3 reads CASSQESPSGRVGPGNIQYL. The CDR3 DNA reads as TGTGCTAGCAGCCAAGAGTCCCCTAGCGGGAGGGTAGGACCAGGAAACATTCAGTACTTA.

There are many counts of this clonotype. The chain has TRBV7-9 and TRBJ2-1; D ambiguous. V was cut by 3 bases and J by 0 bases, with 9 bases left in between. This CDR3 region has 15 residues. The germline CDR1 and CDR2 sequences are SEHNR and FQNEAQ (reference sequence). The CDR3 reads CASSFYQSSYNEQFF. CDR3 DNA sequence: TGTGCCAGCAGCTTCTATCAGAGCTCCTACAATGAGCAGTTCTTC.

Details on this clonotype: The CDR3 carries no conserved terminal phenylalanine or tryptophan, so it likely arises from a read error. The chain uses TRBV29-1 and TRBJ2-1, with 8 bases fitting TRBD2. This CDR3 region has 16 residues. Looked up from germline, CDR1 is SQVTM and CDR2 is ANQGSEA. Here the CDR3 DNA reads TGCAGCGTTGAAGAAGGGAACGGGAGGGCCTACAGTGAGCAGTTCTCC. Protein product: CSVEEGNGRAYSEQFS.

Of note for this clonotype: Compared with germline, one end of the junction differs, possibly owing to a read error. V usage is TRBV6-1 and J usage is TRBJ2-2; D is unresolved. This CDR3 is 15 amino acids long. Germline V gene lookup returns CDR1 MNHNS and CDR2 SASEGT. The CDR3 nucleotides read TGTGCCAGCAGTTTCCTGGAGAGAGGCACCGTGGAGCTGTTTTTT. Translated: CASSFLERGTVELFF.

Remarks on this clonotype: A single base separates this from a much larger clone, so it may be a read error. The gene calls are TRBV5-1 and TRBJ2-1; TRBD2 might be the D (6 bases). The germline CDR1 and CDR2 sequences are SGHRS and YFSETQ. The CDR3 sequence is 15 residues long. DNA for the CDR3: TGCGCCAGCAGCCCGGGCGGAGGGGCCTACGATGAGCAGTTCTTC. Its protein is CASSPGGGAYDEQFF.